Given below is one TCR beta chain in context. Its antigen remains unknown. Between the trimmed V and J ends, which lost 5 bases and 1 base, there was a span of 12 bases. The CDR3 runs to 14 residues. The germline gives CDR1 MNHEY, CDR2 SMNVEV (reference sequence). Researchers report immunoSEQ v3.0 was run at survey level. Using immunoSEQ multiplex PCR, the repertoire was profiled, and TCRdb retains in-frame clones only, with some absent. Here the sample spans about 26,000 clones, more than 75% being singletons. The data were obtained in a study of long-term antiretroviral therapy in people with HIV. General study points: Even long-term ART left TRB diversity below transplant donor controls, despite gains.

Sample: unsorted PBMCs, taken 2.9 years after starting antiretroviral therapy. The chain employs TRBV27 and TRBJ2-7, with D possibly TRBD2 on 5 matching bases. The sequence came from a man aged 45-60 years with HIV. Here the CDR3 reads CASSLDRGSYEQYF. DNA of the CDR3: TGTGCCAGCAGTCTGGACCGGGGATCCTACGAGCAGTACTTC.